The 20 T cell receptor beta chains in this list originate from one sample, sequenced in a study of T cell responses to AZD1222 COVID-19 vaccine. Only in-frame clones appear in the TCRdb table, and some are missing; sequencing was by immunoSEQ multiplex PCR. Of 100,000 to 120,000 clones listed, roughly 92% are singletons. The material sequenced was peripheral blood, taken 28 days after the second AZD1222 dose. The receptor source for this set is an adult who received the AZD1222 COVID-19 vaccine.

The chain couples TRBV15 to TRBJ1-4, with TRBD1 matching 11 bases. This CDR3 contains 16 residues. The V gene's germline CDR1 is LNHNV and CDR2 YYDKDF (reference sequence). The J segment lost 8 bases and the V segment lost 2 bases, leaving 7 bases of the junction unmatched. This CDR3 reads CATSRRTGGSREKLFF. The CDR3 DNA sequence: TGTGCCACCAGCAGACGGACAGGGGGCTCAAGGGAAAAACTGTTTTTT.

The chain has TRBV28 and TRBJ1-2; no clear D. Germline CDR1 and CDR2: MDHEN and SYDVKM. V lost 6 bases, J lost 3 bases, and 5 bases lay in between. The CDR3 extends over 11 amino acids. The CDR3 loop reads CASRRDYGYTF. The CDR3 DNA reads as TGTGCCAGCAGACGGGACTATGGCTACACCTTC.

This chain joins TRBV5-4 and TRBJ2-2; D call uncertain. The CDR3 length is 14 residues. Germline CDR1 and CDR2: SGHNT and YYREEE (reference sequence). Trimming removed 4 bases from V and 6 bases from J, with 13 bases in between. CDR3 coding DNA: TGTGCCAGCAGCCCACCGGGCCTATCCGGGGAGCTGTTTTTT. This translates into CASSPPGLSGELFF.

The J gene is TRBJ2-3, the V gene TRBV5-5; TRBD2 might be the D (6 bases). This CDR3 has 19 residues. V was trimmed by 6 bases and J by 1 base, leaving 27 bases between them. Germline V gene sequence: CDR1 SGHKS, CDR2 YYEKEE (reference sequence). CDR3 DNA sequence: TGTGCCAGCACCAGGGATAGTTACGGGGACTCCCAGGGCACAGATACGCAGTATTTT. This codes for CASTRDSYGDSQGTDTQYF.

V is TRBV5-1 and J is TRBJ1-1; D perhaps matches TRBD1 (5 bases). Looked up from germline, CDR1 is SGHRS and CDR2 is YFSETQ. The V and J ends lost 3 bases and 9 bases respectively, with 15 bases between them. This CDR3 region has 13 residues. DNA for the CDR3: TGCGCCAGCAGCTGGGGGGACTCGGTTCAAGCTTTCTTT. Translated: CASSWGDSVQAFF.

This rearrangement joins TRBV9 to TRBJ1-2; 7 nucleotides align to TRBD1. The V gene end was trimmed by 4 bases and the J gene end by 8 bases; junction bases not matched to a gene: 11. The length of the CDR3 is 14 residues. CDR1 is SGDLS, CDR2 YYNGEE, per germline. CDR3 nucleotides: TGTGCCAGCAGCCTCCGGGACAGTAGAATGGGCTACACCTTC. The encoded protein is CASSLRDSRMGYTF. The full variable domain, with the rest looked up from reference TRBV9 and TRBJ1-2, is DSGVTQTPKHLITATGQRVTLRCSPRSGDLSVYWYQQSLDQGLQFLIQYYNGEERAKGNILERFSAQQFPDLHSELNLSSLELGDSALYFCASSLRDSRMGYTFGSGTRLTVV.

V and J are TRBV11-2 and TRBJ1-1, with TRBD1 identical over 11 bases. Germline CDR1 reads SGHAT; CDR2 reads FQNNGV. The V segment lost 5 bases and the J segment 5 bases; nucleotides outside the gene matches: 4. The CDR3 spans 14 residues. CDR3 sequence reads: CASSPGTGGTEAFF. The CDR3, as DNA: TGTGCCAGCAGCCCTGGGACAGGGGGGACTGAAGCTTTCTTT.

The rearrangement uses TRBV7-2 and TRBJ1-1, with 8 bases identical to TRBD1. CDR1 and CDR2 (germline): SGHTA, FQGNSA. V lost 5 bases and J lost 4; bases outside the gene matches: 3. The CDR3 consists of 13 residues. This CDR3 is CASSGQGTTEAFF. The CDR3 DNA sequence: TGTGCCAGCAGCGGACAGGGTACCACTGAAGCTTTCTTT.

The V and J genes are TRBV9 and TRBJ2-2; no clear D. Germline-derived CDR1 and CDR2 are SGDLS and YYNGEE. The CDR3 extends over 12 amino acids. Trimming shortened V by 2 bases and J by 7 bases, and 6 bases separated the two germline ends. This CDR3 is CASSVSGGELFF. CDR3 coding DNA: TGTGCCAGCAGCGTCTCGGGCGGGGAGCTGTTTTTT.

The J gene is TRBJ1-6, the V gene TRBV7-9; D is perhaps TRBD1 (5 bases). The V gene lost 5 bases and the J gene lost 8 bases, with 16 bases spanning the gap. The CDR3 loop spans 15 amino acids. Germline CDR1 reads SEHNR; CDR2 reads FQNEAQ (reference sequence). For the CDR3, the DNA is TGTGCCAGCAGCACTCAGGGTCGGGCGGATTCACCCCTCCACTTT. It encodes CASSTQGRADSPLHF.

CDR3 sequence (DNA): TGTGCCAGCAGCTTAGACTTGACCGAATTGGAGCAGTACTTC. As protein: CASSLDLTELEQYF. The J gene is TRBJ2-7, the V gene TRBV7-2; D call uncertain. CDR1 and CDR2 from the germline V gene are SGHTA and FQGNSA. Deletions cut 1 base from V and 7 bases from J, with 14 bases between. The CDR3 sequence is 14 residues long.

The gene calls are TRBV7-2 and TRBJ2-3; TRBD2 is a possible D gene (7 bases). This CDR3 has 16 amino acids. Germline-derived CDR1 and CDR2 are SGHTA and FQGNSA. Trimming took 5 bases from V and 5 from J, leaving 20 bases between them. The CDR3 coding sequence is TGTGCCAGCAGCACGAAGGGGGGGGCCTGGGAAGATACGCAGTATTTT. The encoded protein is CASSTKGGAWEDTQYF. Full variable domain (rest looked up from reference TRBV7-2 and TRBJ2-3): GAGVSQSPSNKVTEKGKDVELRCDPISGHTALYWYRQSLGQGLEFLIYFQGNSAPDKSGLPSDRFSAERTGGSVSTLTIQRTQQEDSAVYLCASSTKGGAWEDTQYFGPGTRLTVL.

The CDR3 bases are TGTGCCAGCTCACCCTCAAGGGCCGGACTGTTTTTT. This encodes CASSPSRAGLFF. This chain connects TRBV18 to TRBJ1-4, with D unclear. Between the trimmed V and J ends, which lost 3 bases and 13 bases, there was a span of 12 bases. This CDR3 has 12 residues. Germline values: CDR1 KGHSH, CDR2 LQKENI.

The gene calls are TRBV11-3 and TRBJ2-3, with 9 bases matching TRBD2. Germline values: CDR1 SGHNT, CDR2 YENEEA. V shed 1 base, J shed 2 bases, and the junction held 4 bases outside the gene matches. The CDR3 length is 16 residues. CDR3 region: CASSLGASGATDTQYF. The CDR3 DNA reads as TGTGCCAGCAGCTTAGGGGCTAGCGGGGCCACAGATACGCAGTATTTT.

V is TRBV2 and J is TRBJ1-1, with 7 bases matching TRBD1. V was clipped by 6 bases and J by 4 bases; unmatched bases: 11. Germline V gene lookup returns CDR1 SNHLY and CDR2 FYNNEI. This CDR3 contains 15 residues. The CDR3 loop reads CASSADEAGGTEAFF. CDR3 nucleotide sequence: TGTGCCAGCAGCGCCGATGAAGCAGGGGGCACTGAAGCTTTCTTT.

The chain carries TRBV19 and TRBJ1-5; D possibly corresponds to TRBD1 (5 bases). Germline-derived CDR1 and CDR2 are LNHDA and SQIVND (reference sequence). This CDR3 spans 12 amino acids. Trimming shortened V by 4 bases and J by 6 bases, and 7 bases separated the two germline ends. CDR3 region: CASSKGFQPQHF. CDR3 coding DNA: TGTGCCAGTAGTAAGGGGTTTCAGCCCCAGCATTTT.

The V call is TRBV6-4, the J call TRBJ1-1, with 7 bases lining up with TRBD1. The CDR3 runs 14 residues. The germline CDR1 and CDR2 sequences are MRHNA and SNTAGT. V gave up 3 bases and J gave up 4 bases; unmatched junction bases: 5. CDR3 bases: TGTGCCAGCAGTGAACACAGGGGAGTCACTGAAGCTTTCTTT. It is translated as CASSEHRGVTEAFF.

The rearrangement joins TRBV29-1 to TRBJ1-2; unclear D gene. This CDR3 region has 12 residues. Germline V CDR1 and CDR2: SQVTM, ANQGSEA. Trimming stripped 4 bases from V and 4 bases from J, with 10 bases between. The DNA for the CDR3 is TGCAGCGTTGTGGGCGCAAGCTATGGCTACACCTTC. Protein sequence: CSVVGASYGYTF.

The chain combines TRBV9 with TRBJ1-1, with D unclear. CDR3 length: 13 residues. CDR1 and CDR2 from the germline V gene are SGDLS and YYNGEE. Trimming left V 7 bases short and J 3 bases short, with 13 bases between. The CDR3 sequence: CASAATRDTEAFF. The CDR3 coding sequence is TGTGCCAGCGCCGCTACAAGGGACACTGAAGCTTTCTTT.

This sequence joins TRBV29-1 and TRBJ2-7; the match to TRBD1 covers 7 bases. The germline gives CDR1 SQVTM, CDR2 ANQGSEA. After removal of 3 bases from V and 0 bases from J, the junction contained 2 bases not matched to a gene. CDR3 length: 13 amino acids. The CDR3: CSVDGDSSYEQYF. CDR3 DNA: TGCAGCGTTGATGGGGACAGCTCCTACGAGCAGTACTTC.